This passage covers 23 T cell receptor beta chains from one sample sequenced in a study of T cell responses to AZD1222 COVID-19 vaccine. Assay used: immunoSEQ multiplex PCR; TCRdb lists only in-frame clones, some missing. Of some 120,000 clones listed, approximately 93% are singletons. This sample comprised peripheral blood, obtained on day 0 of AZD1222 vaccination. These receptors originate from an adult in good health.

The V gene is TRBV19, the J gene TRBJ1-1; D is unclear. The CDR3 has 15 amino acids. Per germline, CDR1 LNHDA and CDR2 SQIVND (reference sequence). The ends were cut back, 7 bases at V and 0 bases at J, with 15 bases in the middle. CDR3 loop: CASTPVGRMNTEAFF. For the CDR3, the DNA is TGTGCCAGTACCCCGGTCGGGCGCATGAACACTGAAGCTTTCTTT.

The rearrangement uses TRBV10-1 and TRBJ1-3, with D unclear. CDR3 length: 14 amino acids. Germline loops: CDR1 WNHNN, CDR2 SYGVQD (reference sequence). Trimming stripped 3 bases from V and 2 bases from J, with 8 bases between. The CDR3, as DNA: TGCGCCAGCAGTGAAGAGGGCACTGGAAACACCATATATTTT. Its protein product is CASSEEGTGNTIYF.

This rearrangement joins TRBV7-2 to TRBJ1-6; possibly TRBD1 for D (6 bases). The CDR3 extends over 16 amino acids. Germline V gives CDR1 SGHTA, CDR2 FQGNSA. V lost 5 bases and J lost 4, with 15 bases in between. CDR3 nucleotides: TGTGCCAGCAGCCCCCCCGGGGGCAGATATAATTCACCCCTCCACTTT. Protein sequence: CASSPPGGRYNSPLHF.

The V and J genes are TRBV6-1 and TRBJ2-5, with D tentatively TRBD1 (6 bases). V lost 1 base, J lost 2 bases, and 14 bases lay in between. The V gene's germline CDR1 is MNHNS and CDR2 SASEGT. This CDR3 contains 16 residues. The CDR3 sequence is CASSEGAGVGQETQYF. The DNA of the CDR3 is TGTGCCAGCAGTGAAGGGGCAGGGGTCGGGCAAGAGACCCAGTACTTC.

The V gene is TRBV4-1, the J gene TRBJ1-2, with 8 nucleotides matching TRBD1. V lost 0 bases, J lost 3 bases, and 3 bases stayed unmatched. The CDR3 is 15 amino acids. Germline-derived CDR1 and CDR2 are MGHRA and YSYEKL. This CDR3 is CASSQDAGGDYGYTF. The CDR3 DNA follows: TGCGCCAGCAGCCAAGACGCAGGGGGCGACTATGGCTACACCTTC.

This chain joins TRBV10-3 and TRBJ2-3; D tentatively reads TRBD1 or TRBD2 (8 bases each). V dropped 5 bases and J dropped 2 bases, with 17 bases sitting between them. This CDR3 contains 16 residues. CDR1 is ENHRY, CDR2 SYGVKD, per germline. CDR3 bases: TGTGCCATCAGTCCCAGGGGGCGGGGGGCCACAGATACGCAGTATTTT. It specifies CAISPRGRGATDTQYF.

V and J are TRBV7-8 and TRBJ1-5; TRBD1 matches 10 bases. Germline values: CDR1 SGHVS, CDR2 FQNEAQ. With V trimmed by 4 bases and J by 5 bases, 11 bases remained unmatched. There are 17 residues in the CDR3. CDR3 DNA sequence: TGTGCCAGCAGCTCTAGCCTGGCGGGACAGGGGTATCAGCCCCAGCATTTT. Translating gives CASSSSLAGQGYQPQHF.

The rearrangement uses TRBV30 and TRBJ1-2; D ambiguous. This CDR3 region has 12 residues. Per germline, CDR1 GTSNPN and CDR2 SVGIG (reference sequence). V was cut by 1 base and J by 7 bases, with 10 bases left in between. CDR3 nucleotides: TGTGCCTGGAGTGACGACATCTCTGGCTACACCTTC. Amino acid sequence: CAWSDDISGYTF. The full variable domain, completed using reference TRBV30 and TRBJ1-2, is SQTIHQWPATLVQPVGSPLSLECTVEGTSNPNLYWYRQAAGRGLQLLFYSVGIGQISSEVPQNLSASRPQDRQFILSSKKLLLSDSGFYLCAWSDDISGYTFGSGTRLTVV.

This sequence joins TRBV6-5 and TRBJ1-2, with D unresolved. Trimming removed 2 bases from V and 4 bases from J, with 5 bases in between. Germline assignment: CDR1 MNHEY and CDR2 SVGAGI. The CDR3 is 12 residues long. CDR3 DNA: TGTGCCAGCAGTTACGATGGCTATGGCTACACCTTC. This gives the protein CASSYDGYGYTF.

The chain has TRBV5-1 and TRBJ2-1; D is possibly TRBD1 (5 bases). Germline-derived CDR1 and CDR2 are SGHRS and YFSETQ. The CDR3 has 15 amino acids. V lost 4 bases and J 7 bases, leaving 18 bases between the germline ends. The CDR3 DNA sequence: TGCGCCAGCAGCCCCGATGTAGGGGTTGGGAATGAGCAGTTCTTC. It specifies CASSPDVGVGNEQFF.

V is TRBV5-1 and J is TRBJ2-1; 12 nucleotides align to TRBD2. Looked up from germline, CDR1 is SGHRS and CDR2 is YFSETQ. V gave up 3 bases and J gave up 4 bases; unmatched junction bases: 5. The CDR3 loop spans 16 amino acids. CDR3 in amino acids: CASSSRTSGVYNEQFF. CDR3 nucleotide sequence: TGCGCCAGCAGCTCCCGGACTAGCGGGGTTTACAATGAGCAGTTCTTC. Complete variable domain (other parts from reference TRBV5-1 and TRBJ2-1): KAGVTQTPRYLIKTRGQQVTLSCSPISGHRSVSWYQQTPGQGLQFLFEYFSETQRNKGNFPGRFSGRQFSNSRSEMNVSTLELGDSALYLCASSSRTSGVYNEQFFGPGTRLTVL.

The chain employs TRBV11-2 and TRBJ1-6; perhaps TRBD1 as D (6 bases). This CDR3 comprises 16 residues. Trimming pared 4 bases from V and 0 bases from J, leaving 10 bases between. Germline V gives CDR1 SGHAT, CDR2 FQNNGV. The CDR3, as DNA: TGTGCCAGCAGCTCCACAGGGAGCTCCTATAATTCACCCCTCCACTTT. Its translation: CASSSTGSSYNSPLHF.

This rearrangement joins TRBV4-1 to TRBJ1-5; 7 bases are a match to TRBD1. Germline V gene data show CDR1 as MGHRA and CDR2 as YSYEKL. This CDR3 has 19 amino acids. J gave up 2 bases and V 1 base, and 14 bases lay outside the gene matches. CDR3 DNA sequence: TGCGCCAGCAGCCAAGCAAGGACAGGCGGGGGTGCGGGCAATCAGCCCCAGCATTTT. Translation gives CASSQARTGGGAGNQPQHF.

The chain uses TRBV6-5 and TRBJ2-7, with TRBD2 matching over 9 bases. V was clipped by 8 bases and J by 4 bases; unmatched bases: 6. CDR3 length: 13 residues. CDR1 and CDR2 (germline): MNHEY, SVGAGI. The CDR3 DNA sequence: TGTGCCAGCGGGTCTAGCGGGGCTTACGAGCAGTACTTC. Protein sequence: CASGSSGAYEQYF.

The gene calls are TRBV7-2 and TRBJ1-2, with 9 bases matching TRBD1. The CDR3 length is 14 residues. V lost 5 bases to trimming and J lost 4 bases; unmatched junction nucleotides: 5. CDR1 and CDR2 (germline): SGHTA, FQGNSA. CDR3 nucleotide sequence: TGTGCCAGCAGCCCAGACAGGGGGTTCTATGGCTACACCTTC. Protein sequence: CASSPDRGFYGYTF.

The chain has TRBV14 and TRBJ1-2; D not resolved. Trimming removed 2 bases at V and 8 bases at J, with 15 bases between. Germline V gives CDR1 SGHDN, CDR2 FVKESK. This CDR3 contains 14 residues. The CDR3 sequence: CASSQSWGAYGYTF. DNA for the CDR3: TGTGCCAGCAGCCAAAGCTGGGGAGCCTACGGCTACACCTTC.

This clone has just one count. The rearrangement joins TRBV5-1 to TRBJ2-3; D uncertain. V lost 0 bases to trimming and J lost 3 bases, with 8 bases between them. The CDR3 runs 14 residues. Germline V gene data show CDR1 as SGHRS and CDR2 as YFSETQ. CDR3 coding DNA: TGCGCCAGCAGCTTGGGTGTCAGGACAGATACGCAGTATTTT. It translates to CASSLGVRTDTQYF. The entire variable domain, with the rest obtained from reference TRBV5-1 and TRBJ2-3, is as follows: KAGVTQTPRYLIKTRGQQVTLSCSPISGHRSVSWYQQTPGQGLQFLFEYFSETQRNKGNFPGRFSGRQFSNSRSEMNVSTLELGDSALYLCASSLGVRTDTQYFGPGTRLTVL.

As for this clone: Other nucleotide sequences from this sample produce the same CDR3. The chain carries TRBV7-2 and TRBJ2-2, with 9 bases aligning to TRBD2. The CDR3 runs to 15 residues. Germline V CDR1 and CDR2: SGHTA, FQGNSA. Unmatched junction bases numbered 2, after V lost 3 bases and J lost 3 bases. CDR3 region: CASSFAGGDTGELFF. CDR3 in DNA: TGTGCCAGCAGCTTTGCGGGGGGGGACACCGGGGAGCTGTTTTTT. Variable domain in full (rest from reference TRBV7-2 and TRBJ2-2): GAGVSQSPSNKVTEKGKDVELRCDPISGHTALYWYRQSLGQGLEFLIYFQGNSAPDKSGLPSDRFSAERTGGSVSTLTIQRTQQEDSAVYLCASSFAGGDTGELFFGEGSRLTVL.

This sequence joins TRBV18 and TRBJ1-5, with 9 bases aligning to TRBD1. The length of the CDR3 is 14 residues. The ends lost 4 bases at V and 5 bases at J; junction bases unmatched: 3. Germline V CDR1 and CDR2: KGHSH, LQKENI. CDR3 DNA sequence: TGTGCCAGCTCACACACAGGGGGCGATCAGCCCCAGCATTTT. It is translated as CASSHTGGDQPQHF.

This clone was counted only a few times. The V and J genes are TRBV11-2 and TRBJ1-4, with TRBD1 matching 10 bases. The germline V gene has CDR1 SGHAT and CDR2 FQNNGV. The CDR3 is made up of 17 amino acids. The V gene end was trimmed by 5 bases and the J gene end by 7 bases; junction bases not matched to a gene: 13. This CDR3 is CASSRGQGRSWGEKLFF. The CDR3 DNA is TGTGCCAGCAGCCGGGGACAGGGGCGTTCGTGGGGTGAAAAACTGTTTTTT. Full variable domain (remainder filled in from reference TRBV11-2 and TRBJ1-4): EAGVAQSPRYKIIEKRQSVAFWCNPISGHATLYWYQQILGQGPKLLIQFQNNGVVDDSQLPKDRFSAERLKGVDSTLKIQPAKLEDSAVYLCASSRGQGRSWGEKLFFGSGTQLSVL.

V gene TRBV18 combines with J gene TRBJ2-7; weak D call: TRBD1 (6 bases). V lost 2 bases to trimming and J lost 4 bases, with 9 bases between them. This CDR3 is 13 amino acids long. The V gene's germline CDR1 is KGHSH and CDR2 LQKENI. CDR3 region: CASSPWTAYEQYF. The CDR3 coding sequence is TGTGCCAGCTCACCATGGACAGCTTACGAGCAGTACTTC. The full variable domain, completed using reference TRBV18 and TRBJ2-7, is NAGVMQNPRHLVRRRGQEARLRCSPMKGHSHVYWYRQLPEEGLKFMVYLQKENIIDESGMPKERFSAEFPKEGPSILRIQQVVRGDSAAYFCASSPWTAYEQYFGPGTRLTVT.

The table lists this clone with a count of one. The CDR3 sequence: CASSQELSSPSYEQYF. CDR3 nucleotide sequence: TGCGCCAGCAGCCAAGAACTATCCAGTCCCTCCTACGAGCAGTACTTC. The rearrangement joins TRBV4-1 to TRBJ2-7; D not certain. Germline V gene data show CDR1 as MGHRA and CDR2 as YSYEKL. The ends were cut back, 0 bases at V and 0 bases at J, with 12 bases in the middle. The CDR3 has 16 residues.

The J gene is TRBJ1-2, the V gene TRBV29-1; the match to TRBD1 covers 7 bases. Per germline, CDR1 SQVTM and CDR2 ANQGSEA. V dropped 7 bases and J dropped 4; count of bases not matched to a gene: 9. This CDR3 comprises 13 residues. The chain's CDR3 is CSDVRGEGYGYTF. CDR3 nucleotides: TGCAGCGATGTCAGGGGGGAGGGCTATGGCTACACCTTC.